Listed below are T cell receptor beta chains from one sample, sequenced in a study of cytomegalovirus exposure and HLA in healthy donors. The method was immunoSEQ multiplex PCR; TCRdb's version includes in-frame clones alone and lacks a portion of them. The sample lists around 120,000 clones, about four fifths occurring once. Sequences were obtained from PBMCs. The receptors derive from a young man in good health and CMV-seronegative. Each CDR3 is given without its conserved first and last residue. Each record gives: clone size, CDR3 length, J gene, V gene, CDR3 protein. For some rows the clone size is stated as once, few or many, or as a class when expanded; others skip it.

>once|13|TRBJ2-3|TRBV4-2
ASSQVRPEGDTQY
>-|14|TRBJ2-7|TRBV7-9
ASSPPRGVGSYEQY
>-|16|TRBJ2-7|TRBV27
ASSLSFRTERDNYEQY
>-|11|TRBJ1-4|TRBV6-1
AIHRATNEKLF
>-|12|TRBJ1-6|TRBV6-4
ASSDSGAGSPLH
>-|15|TRBJ1-1|TRBV7-8
ASSEQRDFVMNTEAF
>once|11|TRBJ1-1|TRBV5-4
ASSLDSNTEAF
>-|12|TRBJ1-1|TRBV11-2
ASSVTTGGTEAF
>-|9|TRBJ1-4|TRBV29-1
SATTNEKLF
>-|13|TRBJ1-2|TRBV11-2
ASSHRDRPNYGYT
>-|11|TRBJ2-7|TRBV27
ASSLNRQGEQY
>few|13|TRBJ2-1|TRBV5-6
ASSPLAGNYNEQF
>-|12|TRBJ1-1|TRBV10-1
ASSDGVAPRLAF
>-|15|TRBJ2-3|TRBV11-1
ASSLPWIAVSTDTQY
>-|10|TRBJ1-2|TRBV2
ASTVSRGGYT
>-|16|TRBJ2-1|TRBV7-3
ASSLESAAYSSYNEQF
>-|12|TRBJ1-5|TRBV19
ASSILGTGQPQH
>-|14|TRBJ2-5|TRBV7-9
ASSTSSGGHQETQY
>-|10|TRBJ1-2|TRBV30
AWSTGTGVYT
>-|15|TRBJ2-5|TRBV18
ASSPQSRGPHQETQY
>-|13|TRBJ1-2|TRBV7-9
ASSLGLTANYGYT
>-|13|TRBJ2-3|TRBV7-8
ASSPRRESTDTQY
>-|13|TRBJ2-7|TRBV9
ASSVGTGIGYEQY
>-|12|TRBJ2-7|TRBV2
ASLWDRGAEEQY
>-|10|TRBJ1-2|TRBV5-6
ASSSDFYGYT
>-|11|TRBJ1-1|TRBV6-1
ASTLTHEGKPF
>-|12|TRBJ1-5|TRBV11-2
ASSFRDSNQPQH
>-|16|TRBJ1-4|TRBV14
ASSQAVGQVVTNEKLF
>-|13|TRBJ2-1|TRBV7-9
ASSLGTGGRDEQF
>once|13|TRBJ2-1|TRBV9
ASSVAGTAYNEQF
>-|14|TRBJ1-6|TRBV18
ASYPSTTGMNSPLH
>-|13|TRBJ2-5|TRBV7-2
ASSLGPRVGETQY
>-|14|TRBJ2-5|TRBV5-6
ASSPGPRGAQETQY
>-|10|TRBJ2-1|TRBV11-2
ASSRNRGEQF
>-|13|TRBJ1-2|TRBV4-3
ASSQESAGYYGYT
>-|13|TRBJ1-4|TRBV15
ATSGDRATNEKLF
>-|14|TRBJ1-2|TRBV4-1
ASRPIGGRPNYGYT
>once|12|TRBJ2-7|TRBV7-8
ASSAYRGGYEQY
>-|13|TRBJ2-2|TRBV2
ASSVEVDYAGELF
>-|8|TRBJ1-1|TRBV20-1
SANDPRAF
>-|14|TRBJ1-1|TRBV7-9
ASSALHSTGTPEAF
>-|11|TRBJ2-3|TRBV19
ASSLPGGDTQY
>-|15|TRBJ2-5|TRBV5-5
ASSLSFRQGVEETQY
>-|11|TRBJ1-1|TRBV29-1
SVVEVRGTEAF
>few|14|TRBJ1-2|TRBV19
ASSILLRGGKRGYT
>few|13|TRBJ2-3|TRBV10-3
AMKAGAITTDTQY
>-|10|TRBJ2-7|TRBV7-9
ASSPSGVEQY
>once|12|TRBJ2-3|TRBV30
AWSLRGGTDTQY
>-|13|TRBJ1-6|TRBV25-1
ASSEHTGNNSPLH
>-|10|TRBJ1-1|TRBV19
ASSVSGTEAF
>-|14|TRBJ1-1|TRBV9
ASSAYRGLYVDEAF
>-|13|TRBJ1-5|TRBV19
ASKGTGVSNQPQH
>-|10|TRBJ1-2|TRBV9
ASAGLDYGYT
>few|12|TRBJ1-1|TRBV12-5
ASGRDSSNTEAF
>-|11|TRBJ1-2|TRBV19
ASNLGRGYGYT
>-|10|TRBJ1-2|TRBV30
AWSGTGNGYT
>-|10|TRBJ2-5|TRBV7-2
ASSLDRETQY
>-|13|TRBJ2-3|TRBV7-7
ASSYRESATDTQY
>-|9|TRBJ1-1|TRBV28
ACGRVTEAF
>-|15|TRBJ1-4|TRBV27
ASRLDRNFLNNEKLF